This T cell receptor beta chain was recovered during a study of T-cell reconstitution after alpha-beta-depleted transplantation in children. The TCRbeta library was prepared with unique molecular identifiers. TCRdb independently ran MiXCR on the PCR reads; one entry per CDR3 protein. The table includes fewer than 700,000 distinct CDR3 sequences, over 10% detected once. This clonotype has just a few counts. V lost 7 bases to trimming and J lost 7 bases, with 11 bases between them. CDR1 is MNHEY, CDR2 SVGEGT, per germline. This CDR3 is 11 amino acids long. The V call is TRBV6-2 or TRBV6-3, the J call TRBJ2-7; D not certain. The sequencing used PBMCs, mostly from graft donor cells, collected 360 days after TCRalphabeta/CD19-depleted stem cell transplant. This sequence originates from a male patient between 10 and 17 years old who had a stem cell transplant for acute myeloid leukemia, so the T cells may come from the graft donor. The DNA for the CDR3 is TGTGCCAGCAACTCTCGGTGGGAGCAGTACTTC. This codes for CASNSRWEQYF.